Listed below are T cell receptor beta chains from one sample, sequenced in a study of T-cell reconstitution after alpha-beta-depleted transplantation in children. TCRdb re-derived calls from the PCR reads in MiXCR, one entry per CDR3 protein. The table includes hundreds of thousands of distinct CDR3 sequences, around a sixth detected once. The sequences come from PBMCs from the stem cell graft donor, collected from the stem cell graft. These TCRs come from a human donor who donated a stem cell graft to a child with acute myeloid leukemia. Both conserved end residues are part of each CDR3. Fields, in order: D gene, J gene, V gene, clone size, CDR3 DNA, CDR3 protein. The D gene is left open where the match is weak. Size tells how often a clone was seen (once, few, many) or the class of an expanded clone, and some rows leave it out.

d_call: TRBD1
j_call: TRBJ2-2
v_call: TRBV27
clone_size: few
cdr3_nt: TGTGCCAGCAAGGGACAGAAGGCCAGGGGAACAGATACGAACACCGGGGAGCTGTTTTTT
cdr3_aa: CASKGQKARGTDTNTGELFF

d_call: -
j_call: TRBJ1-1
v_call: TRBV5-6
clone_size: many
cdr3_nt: TGTGCCAGCAGCTGGGCAGGGGCCCTGGAACGTGAAGCTTTCTTT
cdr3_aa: CASSWAGALEREAFF

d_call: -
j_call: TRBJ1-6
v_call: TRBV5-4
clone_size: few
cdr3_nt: TGTGCCAGCAGCTTCTCAGGAGCTGGATCACCCCTCCACTTT
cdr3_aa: CASSFSGAGSPLHF

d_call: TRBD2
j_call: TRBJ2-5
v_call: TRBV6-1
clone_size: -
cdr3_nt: TGTGCCAGCAGACTAGCGGGCTTTGAGACCCAGTACTTC
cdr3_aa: CASRLAGFETQYF

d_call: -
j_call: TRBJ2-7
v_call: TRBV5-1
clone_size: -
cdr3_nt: TGCGCCAGCAGCTTGGCCTCAGGGCTCTCCTACGAGCAGTACTTC
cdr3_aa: CASSLASGLSYEQYF

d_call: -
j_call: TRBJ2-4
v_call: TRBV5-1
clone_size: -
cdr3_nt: TGCGCCAGCAGCTTGGAGGACCCAGCCAAAAACATTCAGTACTTC
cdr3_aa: CASSLEDPAKNIQYF

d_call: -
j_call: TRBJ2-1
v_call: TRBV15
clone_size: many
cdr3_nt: TGTGCCACCAGCGAGGGCAATGAGCAGTTCTTC
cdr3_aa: CATSEGNEQFF

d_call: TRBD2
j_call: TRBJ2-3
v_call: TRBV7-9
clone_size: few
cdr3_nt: TGTGCCAGCAGCTCCCCAGCGGGGGGGCCGAACACAGATACGCAGTATTTT
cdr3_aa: CASSSPAGGPNTDTQYF

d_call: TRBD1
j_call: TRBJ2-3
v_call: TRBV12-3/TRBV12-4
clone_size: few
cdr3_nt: TGTGCCAGCAGTTTAAGATTGGGACAGAGGGGTTCAGATACGCAGTATTTT
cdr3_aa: CASSLRLGQRGSDTQYF

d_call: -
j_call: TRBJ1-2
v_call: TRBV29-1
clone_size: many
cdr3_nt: TGCAGCGTTGACCGGTGGAGGGGGTCTCCTAACTATGGCTACACCTTC
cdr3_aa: CSVDRWRGSPNYGYTF

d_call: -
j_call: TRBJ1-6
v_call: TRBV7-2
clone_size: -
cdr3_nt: TGTGCCAGCAGCTTAGCCGTGGACTCACCCCTCCACTTT
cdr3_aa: CASSLAVDSPLHF

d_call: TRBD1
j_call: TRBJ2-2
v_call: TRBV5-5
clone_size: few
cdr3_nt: TGTGCCAGCAGCTTAGGACAGGGAAGGTCCGGGGAGCTGTTTTTT
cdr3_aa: CASSLGQGRSGELFF

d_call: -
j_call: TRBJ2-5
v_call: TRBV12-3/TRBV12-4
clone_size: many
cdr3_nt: TGTGCCAGCAGTTTGACAGGAAGGACCCAGTACTTC
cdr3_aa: CASSLTGRTQYF

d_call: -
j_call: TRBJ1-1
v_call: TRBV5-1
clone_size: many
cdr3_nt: TGCGCCAGCAGCCCGGAACTGGTGAACACTGAAGCTTTCTTT
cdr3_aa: CASSPELVNTEAFF

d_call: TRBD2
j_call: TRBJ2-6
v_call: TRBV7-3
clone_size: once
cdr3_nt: TGTGCCAGCAGCTTAATCGGGGGGACTGGGGCCAACGTCCTGACTTTC
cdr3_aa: CASSLIGGTGANVLTF

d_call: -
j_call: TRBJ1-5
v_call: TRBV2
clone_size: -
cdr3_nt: TGTGCCAGCAGCGTGCAGGATGGGTCGAGCAATCAGCCCCAGCATTTT
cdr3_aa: CASSVQDGSSNQPQHF

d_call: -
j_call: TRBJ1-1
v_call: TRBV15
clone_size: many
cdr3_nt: TGTGCCACCAGCAGAGATATTTCAGGAGCGGACGAAGCTTTCTTT
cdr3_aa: CATSRDISGADEAFF

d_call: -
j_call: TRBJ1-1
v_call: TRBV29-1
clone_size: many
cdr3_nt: TGCAGCGTCCGGTTGGGCACTGAAGCTTTCTTT
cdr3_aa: CSVRLGTEAFF

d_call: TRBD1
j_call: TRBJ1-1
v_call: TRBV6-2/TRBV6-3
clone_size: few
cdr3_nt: TGTGCCAGCAGTTCACTTTACGGGCACCCCCGGGACAGAGTTTTCGGGAACACTGAAGCTTTCTTT
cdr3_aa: CASSSLYGHPRDRVFGNTEAFF

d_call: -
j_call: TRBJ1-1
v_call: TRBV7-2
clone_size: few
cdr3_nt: TGTGCCAGCAACCGAGGGGGGTACACTGAAGCTTTCTTT
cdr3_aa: CASNRGGYTEAFF

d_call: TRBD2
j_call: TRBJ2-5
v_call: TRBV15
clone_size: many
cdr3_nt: TGTGCCACCAGCCGCCTAGCGGGGTGGGAGACCCAGTACTTC
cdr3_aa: CATSRLAGWETQYF

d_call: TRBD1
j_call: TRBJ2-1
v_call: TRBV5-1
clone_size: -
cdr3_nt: TGCGCCAGCAGCTTATCGGGACAGGGTGGCAATGAGCAGTTCTTC
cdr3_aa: CASSLSGQGGNEQFF

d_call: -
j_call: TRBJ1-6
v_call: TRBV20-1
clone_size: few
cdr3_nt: TGCAGTGCCCCGCACAGCAGGGCTAATTCACCCCTCCACTTT
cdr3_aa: CSAPHSRANSPLHF

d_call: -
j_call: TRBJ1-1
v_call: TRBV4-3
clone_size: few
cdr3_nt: TGCGCCAGCAGCCAATTGGGGGACCGGGCGTCTGAAGCTTTCTTT
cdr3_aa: CASSQLGDRASEAFF

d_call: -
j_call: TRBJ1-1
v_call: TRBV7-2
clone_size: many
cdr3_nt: TGTGCCAGCAGCTTGGGGCCCCCCCGAAGGACTGAAGCTTTCTTT
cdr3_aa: CASSLGPPRRTEAFF

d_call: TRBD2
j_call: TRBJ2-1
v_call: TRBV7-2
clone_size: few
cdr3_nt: TGTGCCAGCAGCTTACAGGGTGGGACTAGCGGGTACAATGAGCAGTTCTTC
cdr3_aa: CASSLQGGTSGYNEQFF

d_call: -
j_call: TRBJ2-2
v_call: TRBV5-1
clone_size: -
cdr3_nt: TGCGCCAGCAGCCAATCTGGGCTAGACACCGGGGAGCTGTTTTTT
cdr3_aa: CASSQSGLDTGELFF

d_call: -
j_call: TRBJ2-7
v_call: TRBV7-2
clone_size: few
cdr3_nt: TGTGCCAGCAGCAAAGGGGGCGGGAGCTACGAGCAGTACTTC
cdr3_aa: CASSKGGGSYEQYF

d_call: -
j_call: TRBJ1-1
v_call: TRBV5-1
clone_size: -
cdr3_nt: TGCGCCAGCAGCTCCGACGGGACGGTGAACACTGAAGCTTTCTTT
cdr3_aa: CASSSDGTVNTEAFF

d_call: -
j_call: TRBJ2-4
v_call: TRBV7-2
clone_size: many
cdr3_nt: TGTGCCAGCAGTCCGTTGACGTTTGCCAAAAACATTCAGTACTTC
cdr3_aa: CASSPLTFAKNIQYF

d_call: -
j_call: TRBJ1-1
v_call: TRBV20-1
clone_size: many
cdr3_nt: TGCAGTGCTAGGGCTACAGGGCTGGGCACCCTTGAAGCTTTCTTT
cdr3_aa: CSARATGLGTLEAFF

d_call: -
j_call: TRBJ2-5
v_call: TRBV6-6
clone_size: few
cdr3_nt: TGTGCCAGCAGACCCGACGGGGAGACCCAGTACTTC
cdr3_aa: CASRPDGETQYF

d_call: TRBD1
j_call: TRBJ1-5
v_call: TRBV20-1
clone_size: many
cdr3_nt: TGCAGTGCTACCCTTGACAGGGGCAATCAGCCCCAGCATTTT
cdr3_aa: CSATLDRGNQPQHF

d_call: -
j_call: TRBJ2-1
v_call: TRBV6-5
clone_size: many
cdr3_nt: TGTGCCAGCAGTTATCGGGGGAATGAGCAGTTCTTC
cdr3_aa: CASSYRGNEQFF

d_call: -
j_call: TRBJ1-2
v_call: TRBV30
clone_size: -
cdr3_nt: TGTGCCTGGAGGGTCCCATCCACGATTGGCTACACCTTC
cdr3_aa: CAWRVPSTIGYTF

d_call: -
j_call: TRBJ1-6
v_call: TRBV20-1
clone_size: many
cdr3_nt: TGCAGTGCTGGAGGACCAAATAATTCACCCCTCCACTTT
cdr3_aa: CSAGGPNNSPLHF

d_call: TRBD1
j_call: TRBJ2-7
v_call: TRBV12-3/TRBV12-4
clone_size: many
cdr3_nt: TGTGCCAGCAGTCAGGACAGGTCCGGCGAGCAGTACTTC
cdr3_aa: CASSQDRSGEQYF

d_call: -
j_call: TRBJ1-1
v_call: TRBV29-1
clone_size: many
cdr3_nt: TGCAGCGCTGAGCGATCCGTTAACACTGAAGCTTTCTTT
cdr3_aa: CSAERSVNTEAFF

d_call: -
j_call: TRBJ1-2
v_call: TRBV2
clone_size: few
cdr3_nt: TGTGCCAGCAGTGAGGGCCTCTACACCTTC
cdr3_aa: CASSEGLYTF

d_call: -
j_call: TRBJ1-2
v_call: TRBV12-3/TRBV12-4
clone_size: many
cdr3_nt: TGTGCCAGCAGTTTAGTAATGGGGGGCATTGGCTACACCTTC
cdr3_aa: CASSLVMGGIGYTF

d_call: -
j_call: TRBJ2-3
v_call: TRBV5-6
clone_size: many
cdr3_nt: TGTGCCAGCAGCTTCGGCGCAGCCCTCACAGATACGCAGTATTTT
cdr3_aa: CASSFGAALTDTQYF

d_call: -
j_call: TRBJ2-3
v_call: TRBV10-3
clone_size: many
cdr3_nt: TGTGCCATCTTGGAGGAGGAGGCAGATACGCAGTATTTT
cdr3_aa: CAILEEEADTQYF

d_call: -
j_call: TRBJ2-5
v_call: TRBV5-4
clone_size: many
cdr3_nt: TGTGCCAGCAGCTTGGCTAGGGGTGAGACCCAGTACTTC
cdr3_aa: CASSLARGETQYF